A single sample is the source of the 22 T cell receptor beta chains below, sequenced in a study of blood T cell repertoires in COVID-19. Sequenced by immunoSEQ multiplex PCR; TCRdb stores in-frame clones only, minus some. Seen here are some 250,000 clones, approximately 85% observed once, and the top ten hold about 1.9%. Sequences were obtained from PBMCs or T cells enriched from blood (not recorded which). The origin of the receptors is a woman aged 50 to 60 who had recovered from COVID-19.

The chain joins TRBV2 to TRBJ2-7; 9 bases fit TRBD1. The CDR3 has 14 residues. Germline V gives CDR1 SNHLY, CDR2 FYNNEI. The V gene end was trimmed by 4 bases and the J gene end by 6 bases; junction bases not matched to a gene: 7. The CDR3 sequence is CASSVLDRGGEQYF. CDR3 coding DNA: TGTGCCAGCAGTGTACTGGACAGGGGAGGCGAGCAGTACTTC.

CDR3 nucleotide sequence: TGTGCCAGCGATTTGGTTGGGACAGGCGAGAATCAGCCCCAGCATTTT. It specifies CASDLVGTGENQPQHF. This rearrangement joins TRBV2 to TRBJ1-5, with TRBD1 matching over 8 bases. Germline CDR1 reads SNHLY; CDR2 reads FYNNEI. Losses at the gene ends were 8 bases for V and 4 bases for J; bases not matched to a gene: 13. This CDR3 contains 16 residues. Combining the CDR3 with reference TRBV2 and TRBJ1-5 gives the whole variable domain EPEVTQTPSHQVTQMGQEVILRCVPISNHLYFYWYRQILGQKVEFLVSFYNNEISEKSEIFDDQFSVERPDGSNFTLKIRSTKLEDSAMYFCASDLVGTGENQPQHFGDGTRLSIL.

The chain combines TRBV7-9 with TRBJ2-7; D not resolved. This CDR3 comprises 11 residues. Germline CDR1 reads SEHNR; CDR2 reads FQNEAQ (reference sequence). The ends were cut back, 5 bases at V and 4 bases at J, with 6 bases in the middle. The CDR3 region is CASSAYYEQYF. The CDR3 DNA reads TGTGCCAGCAGCGCCTATTACGAGCAGTACTTC.

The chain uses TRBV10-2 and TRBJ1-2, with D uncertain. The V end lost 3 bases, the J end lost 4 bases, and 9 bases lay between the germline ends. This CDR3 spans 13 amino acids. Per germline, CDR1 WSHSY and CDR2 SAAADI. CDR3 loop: CASSERAGYGYTF. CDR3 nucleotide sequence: TGCGCCAGCAGTGAACGCGCGGGCTATGGCTACACCTTC.

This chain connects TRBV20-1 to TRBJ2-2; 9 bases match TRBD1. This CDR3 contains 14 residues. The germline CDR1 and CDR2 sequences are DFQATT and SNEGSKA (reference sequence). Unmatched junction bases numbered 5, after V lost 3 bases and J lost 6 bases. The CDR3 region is CSASPGQGAGELFF. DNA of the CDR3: TGCAGTGCTAGTCCGGGACAGGGAGCCGGGGAGCTGTTTTTT.

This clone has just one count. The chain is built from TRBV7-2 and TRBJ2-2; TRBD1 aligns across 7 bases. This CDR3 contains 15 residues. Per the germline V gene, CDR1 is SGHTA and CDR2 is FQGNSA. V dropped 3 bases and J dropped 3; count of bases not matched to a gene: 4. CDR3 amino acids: CASSLRQGHTGELFF. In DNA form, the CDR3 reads TGTGCCAGCAGCTTGAGACAGGGACACACCGGGGAGCTGTTTTTT. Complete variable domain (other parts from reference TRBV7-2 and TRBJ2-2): GAGVSQSPSNKVTEKGKDVELRCDPISGHTALYWYRQSLGQGLEFLIYFQGNSAPDKSGLPSDRFSAERTGGSVSTLTIQRTQQEDSAVYLCASSLRQGHTGELFFGEGSRLTVL.

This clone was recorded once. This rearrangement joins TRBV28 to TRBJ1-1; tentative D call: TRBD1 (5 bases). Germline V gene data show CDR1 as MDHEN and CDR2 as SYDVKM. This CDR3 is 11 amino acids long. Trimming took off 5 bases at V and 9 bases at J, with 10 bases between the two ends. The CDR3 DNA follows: TGTGCCAGCAGTAGGACACGGCAAGCTTTCTTT. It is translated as CASSRTRQAFF. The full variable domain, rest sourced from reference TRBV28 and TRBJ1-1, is DVKVTQSSRYLVKRTGEKVFLECVQDMDHENMFWYRQDPGLGLRLIYFSYDVKMKEKGDIPEGYSVSREKKERFSLILESASTNQTSMYLCASSRTRQAFFGQGTRLTVV.

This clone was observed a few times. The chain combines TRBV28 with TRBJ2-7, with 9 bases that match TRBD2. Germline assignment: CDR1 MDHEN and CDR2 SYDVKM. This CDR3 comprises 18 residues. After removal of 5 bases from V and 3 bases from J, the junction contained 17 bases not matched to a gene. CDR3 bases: TGTGCCAGCAGTGCTCCCAGAGGCCTTAGCGGGAGTCTCTACGAGCAGTACTTC. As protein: CASSAPRGLSGSLYEQYF.

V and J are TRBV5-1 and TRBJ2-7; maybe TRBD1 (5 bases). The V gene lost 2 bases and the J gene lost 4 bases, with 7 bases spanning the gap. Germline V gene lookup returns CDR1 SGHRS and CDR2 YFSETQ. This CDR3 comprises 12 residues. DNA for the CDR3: TGCGCCAGCAGCTTTACAGGATACGAGCAGTACTTC. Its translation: CASSFTGYEQYF.

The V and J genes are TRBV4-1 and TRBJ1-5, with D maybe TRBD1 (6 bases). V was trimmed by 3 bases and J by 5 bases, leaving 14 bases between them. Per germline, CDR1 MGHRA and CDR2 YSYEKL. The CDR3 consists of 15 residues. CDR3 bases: TGCGCCAGCAGCCACGACGACAGGCCAGATCAGCCCCAGCATTTT. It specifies CASSHDDRPDQPQHF.

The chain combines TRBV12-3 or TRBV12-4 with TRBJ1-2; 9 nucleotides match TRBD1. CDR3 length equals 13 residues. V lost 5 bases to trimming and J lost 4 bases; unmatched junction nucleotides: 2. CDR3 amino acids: CASSTQGAYGYTF. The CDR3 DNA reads TGTGCCAGCAGTACACAGGGGGCCTATGGCTACACCTTC.

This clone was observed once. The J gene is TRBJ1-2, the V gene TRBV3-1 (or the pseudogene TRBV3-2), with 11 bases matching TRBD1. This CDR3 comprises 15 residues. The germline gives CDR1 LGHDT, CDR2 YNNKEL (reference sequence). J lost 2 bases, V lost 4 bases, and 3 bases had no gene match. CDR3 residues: CASSPRTGGNYGYTF. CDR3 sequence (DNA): TGTGCCAGCAGCCCCCGGACAGGGGGCAACTATGGCTACACCTTC.

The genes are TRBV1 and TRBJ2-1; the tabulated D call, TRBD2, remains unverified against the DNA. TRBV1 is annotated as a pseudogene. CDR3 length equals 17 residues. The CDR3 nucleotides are TGCACCAGCAGCCAAGATCGTCCTAGCGGGAGTCTGGATGAGCAGTTCTTC. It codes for CTSSQDRPSGSLDEQFF.

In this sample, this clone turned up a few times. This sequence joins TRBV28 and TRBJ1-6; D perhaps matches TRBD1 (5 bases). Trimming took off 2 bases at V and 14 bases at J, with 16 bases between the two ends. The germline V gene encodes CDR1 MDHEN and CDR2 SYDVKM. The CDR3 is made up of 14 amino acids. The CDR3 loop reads CASSLGEGLSALHF. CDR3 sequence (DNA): TGTGCCAGCAGTTTAGGGGAGGGACTCTCGGCCCTCCACTTT.

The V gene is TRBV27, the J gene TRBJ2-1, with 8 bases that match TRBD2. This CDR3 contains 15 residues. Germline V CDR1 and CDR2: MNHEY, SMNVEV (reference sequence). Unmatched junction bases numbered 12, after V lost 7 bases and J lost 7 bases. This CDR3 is CASTLGAGDGNEQFF. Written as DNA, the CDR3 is TGTGCCAGCACCCTAGGAGCGGGAGACGGGAATGAGCAGTTCTTC.

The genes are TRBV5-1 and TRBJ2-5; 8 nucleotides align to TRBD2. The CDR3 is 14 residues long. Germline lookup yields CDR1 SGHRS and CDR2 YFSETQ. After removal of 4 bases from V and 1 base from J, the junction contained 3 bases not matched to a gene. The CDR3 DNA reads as TGCGCCAGCAGCACGGGGACTAGCCAAGAGACCCAGTACTTC. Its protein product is CASSTGTSQETQYF.

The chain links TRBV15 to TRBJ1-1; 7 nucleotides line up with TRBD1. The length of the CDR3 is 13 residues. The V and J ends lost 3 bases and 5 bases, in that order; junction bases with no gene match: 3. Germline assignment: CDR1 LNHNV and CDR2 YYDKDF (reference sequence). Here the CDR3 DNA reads TGTGCCACCAGCAGGCGACAGGGAACTGAAGCTTTCTTT. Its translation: CATSRRQGTEAFF. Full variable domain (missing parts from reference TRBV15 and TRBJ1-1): DAMVIQNPRYQVTQFGKPVTLSCSQTLNHNVMYWYQQKSSQAPKLLFHYYDKDFNNEADTPDNFQSRRPNTSFCFLDIRSPGLGDTAMYLCATSRRQGTEAFFGQGTRLTVV.

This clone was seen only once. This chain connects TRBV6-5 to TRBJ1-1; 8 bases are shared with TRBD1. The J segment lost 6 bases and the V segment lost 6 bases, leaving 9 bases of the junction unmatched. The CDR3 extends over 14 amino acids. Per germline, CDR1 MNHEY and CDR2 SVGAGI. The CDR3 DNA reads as TGTGCCAGCAGACCGGGACAGGCGTCCTCTGAAGCTTTCTTT. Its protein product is CASRPGQASSEAFF.

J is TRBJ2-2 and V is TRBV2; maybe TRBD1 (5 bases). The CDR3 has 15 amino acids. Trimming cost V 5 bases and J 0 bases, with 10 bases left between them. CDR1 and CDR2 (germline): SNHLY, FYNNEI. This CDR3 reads CASSQGEANTGELFF. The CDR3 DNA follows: TGTGCCAGCAGTCAGGGTGAAGCGAACACCGGGGAGCTGTTTTTT.

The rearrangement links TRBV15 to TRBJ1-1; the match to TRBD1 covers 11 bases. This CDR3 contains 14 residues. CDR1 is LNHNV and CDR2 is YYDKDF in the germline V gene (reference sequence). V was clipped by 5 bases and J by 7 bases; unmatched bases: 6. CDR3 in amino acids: CATSQDRGLVEAFF. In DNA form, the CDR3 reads TGTGCCACCAGCCAGGACAGGGGGCTGGTTGAAGCTTTCTTT.

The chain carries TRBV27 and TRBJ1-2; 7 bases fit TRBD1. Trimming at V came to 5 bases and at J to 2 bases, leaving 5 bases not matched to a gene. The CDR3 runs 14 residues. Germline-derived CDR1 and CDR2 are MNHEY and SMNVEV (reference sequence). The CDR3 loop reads CASSAGQPNYGYTF. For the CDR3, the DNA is TGTGCCAGCAGTGCGGGACAGCCGAACTATGGCTACACCTTC.

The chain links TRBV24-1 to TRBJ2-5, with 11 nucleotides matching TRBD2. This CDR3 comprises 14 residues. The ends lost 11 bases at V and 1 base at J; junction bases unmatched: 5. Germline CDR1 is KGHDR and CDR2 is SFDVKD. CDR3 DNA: TGTGCCATACTAGCGGGAGTCCGCCAAGAGACCCAGTACTTC. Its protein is CAILAGVRQETQYF.